This T cell receptor beta chain stems from a study of T cell responses to AZD1222 COVID-19 vaccine. Study-wide results and caveats: Reportedly, nearly half the spike-specific TCRs target unmutated variant regions. Just a handful of people given AZD1222 tested seropositive at baseline.

TCRdb's copy holds only in-frame clones and misses some; the assay was immunoSEQ multiplex PCR. The table lists tens of thousands of clones, roughly 89% of them singletons, with 4.9% in the top ten. CDR1 SNHLY and CDR2 FYNNEI come from the germline V gene. CDR3 size: 13 residues. Between the trimmed V and J ends, which lost 5 bases and 3 bases, there was a span of 10 bases. Notes on this clone: Its specificity is unknown.

This chain links TRBV2 with TRBJ1-1; possibly TRBD1 for D (5 bases). This receptor was taken from an adult in good health. The sample consisted of peripheral blood, taken on day 0 of AZD1222 vaccination. CDR3 sequence (DNA): TGTGCCAGCAGTCTCACAGGCTACACTGAAGCTTTCTTT. Translated: CASSLTGYTEAFF.